One and the same sample provided the 9 T cell receptor beta chains below, sequenced in a study of blood T cell repertoires in COVID-19. The assay was immunoSEQ multiplex PCR, and TCRdb's table has in-frame clones only and misses some. This sample has roughly 26,000 clones, with approximately 86% found just once. Sequenced input: peripheral blood. The receptors shown here come from a man between 65 and 80 years old with acute or convalescent COVID-19.

The rearrangement uses TRBV24-1 and TRBJ1-5; D may be TRBD1 (6 bases). V was shortened by 6 bases and J by 0 bases, with 14 bases between the two germline ends. The CDR3 loop spans 16 amino acids. Germline loops: CDR1 KGHDR, CDR2 SFDVKD. The CDR3 DNA sequence: TGTGCCACCAGTACTAGGGGGGGCATTAGCAATCAGCCCCAGCATTTT. It encodes CATSTRGGISNQPQHF.

The V gene is TRBV2, the J gene TRBJ2-7; tentative D call: TRBD1 (5 bases). The germline V and J ends were trimmed by 3 bases and 1 base, with 10 bases remaining between them. The CDR3 consists of 14 residues. Looked up from germline, CDR1 is SNHLY and CDR2 is FYNNEI. Here the CDR3 DNA reads TGTGCCAGCAGTGACCAGGGTAGTTCCTACGAGCAGTACTTC. Its translation: CASSDQGSSYEQYF.

The chain is built from TRBV29-1 and TRBJ1-4; no firm D call. Trimming stripped 3 bases from V and 3 bases from J, with 2 bases between. The CDR3 consists of 11 residues. Germline V gene sequence: CDR1 SQVTM, CDR2 ANQGSEA. The CDR3 DNA follows: TGCAGCGTTGACTCTAATGAAAAACTGTTTTTT. It is translated as CSVDSNEKLFF.

The V gene is TRBV10-3, the J gene TRBJ2-1, with TRBD2 matching over 10 bases. V gave up 6 bases and J gave up 0 bases; unmatched junction bases: 14. This CDR3 region has 19 residues. Germline V lookup: CDR1 ENHRY, CDR2 SYGVKD. The DNA for the CDR3 is TGTGCCATCAGAGGAGCCCTTGGGGCTAGCGGGAGCTCCTACAATGAGCAGTTCTTC. Translation: CAIRGALGASGSSYNEQFF.

This clone was seen only once. The CDR3 bases are TGCGCCAGCAGCCAGGTGACTAGCGGGAGGTCCGGGGAGCTGTTTTTT. Protein product: CASSQVTSGRSGELFF. The chain uses TRBV4-3 and TRBJ2-2, with 13 bases matching TRBD2. V trimming: 3 bases; J trimming: 6 bases; junction bases outside the gene matches: 4. The germline CDR1 and CDR2 sequences are LGHNA and YSLEER. The CDR3 consists of 16 residues.

This clone was detected only a few times. V is TRBV7-2 and J is TRBJ1-6; maybe TRBD1 (6 bases). Germline CDR1 SGHTA, CDR2 FQGNSA. The CDR3 is 14 amino acids. The V end lost 3 bases, the J end lost 7 bases, and 10 bases lay between the germline ends. CDR3 region: CASSFKQGNSPLHF. In nucleotides, the CDR3 is TGTGCCAGCAGCTTTAAACAGGGAAATTCACCCCTCCACTTT.

The chain is built from TRBV7-6 and TRBJ1-3; D is possibly TRBD1 (6 bases). V was clipped by 1 base and J by 3 bases, with 13 bases between them. The CDR3 length is 16 residues. CDR1 and CDR2 from the germline V gene are SGHVS and FNYEAQ. The CDR3 spells CASSLGQGRSGNTIYF. The CDR3 coding sequence is TGTGCCAGCAGCTTAGGGCAGGGGCGCAGTGGAAACACCATATATTTT. Complete variable domain (other parts from reference TRBV7-6 and TRBJ1-3): GAGVSQSPRYKVTKRGQDVALRCDPISGHVSLYWYRQALGQGPEFLTYFNYEAQQDKSGLPNDRFSAERPEGSISTLTIQRTEQRDSAMYRCASSLGQGRSGNTIYFGEGSWLTVV.

The chain recombines TRBV4-1 with TRBJ2-3; no definite D call. V was trimmed by 0 bases and J by 2 bases, leaving 12 bases between them. The germline CDR1 and CDR2 sequences are MGHRA and YSYEKL. The CDR3 is made up of 16 amino acids. This chain's CDR3 is CASSQEVYYSTDTQYF. CDR3 bases: TGCGCCAGCAGCCAAGAGGTATACTATTCCACAGATACGCAGTATTTT.

This sequence joins TRBV14 and TRBJ1-1, with TRBD1 as a possible D gene (6 bases). The CDR3 runs to 15 residues. Germline values: CDR1 SGHDN, CDR2 FVKESK. The V end lost 5 bases, the J end lost 1 base, and 14 bases lay between the germline ends. CDR3 in DNA: TGTGCCAGCAGCAAAGGAAACAGGGCGAACACTGAAGCTTTCTTT. It codes for CASSKGNRANTEAFF.